These T cell receptor beta chains were read from a single sample in a study of Graves' ophthalmopathy and Graves' hyperthyroidism. TCRdb reprocessed the multiplex PCR reads via MiXCR and lists one record per CDR3 protein. Of approximately 500,000 distinct CDR3 sequences detected, approximately 15% appear once; the ten largest clones hold around 9.8%. The source material was blood. The receptors were sampled from a woman between 25 and 40 years old with Graves' ophthalmopathy. Each CDR3 is given without its conserved first and last residue. Each record gives: V gene, J gene, CDR3 protein.

>TRBV19|TRBJ1-5
ASSIRGGSNQPQH
>TRBV12-3/TRBV12-4|TRBJ2-5
ASSLVGIGGQETQY
>TRBV7-9|TRBJ2-5
ASSLEQPQY
>TRBV12-3/TRBV12-4|TRBJ2-6
AHLGAPRSGANVLT
>TRBV4-2|TRBJ1-1
ASSPQRTGLYTEAF
>TRBV6-1|TRBJ2-7
ASSASALSSYEQY
>TRBV6-1|TRBJ2-7
ASSPGTSGSGLEQY
>TRBV5-1|TRBJ1-2
ASSLAGTEYGYT
>TRBV12-3/TRBV12-4|TRBJ1-5
ASSLSGGRLPQH
>TRBV6-1|TRBJ2-7
ASTRDRAGEQY
>TRBV20-1|TRBJ1-6
SARDGDRGRDNSPLH
>TRBV2|TRBJ2-5
ASSDGTGAEETQY
>TRBV30|TRBJ2-5
AWSGQGGETQY
>TRBV5-1|TRBJ1-1
ASSLDRGEAEAF
>TRBV5-1|TRBJ2-2
ASRLQGQTGELF
>TRBV12-3/TRBV12-4|TRBJ1-1
ASSRGPRGARTEAF
>TRBV27|TRBJ2-5
ASSLRDRVGETQY
>TRBV25-1|TRBJ2-5
ASSELGSTQETQY
>TRBV28|TRBJ1-2
ASSDYGGGFSYT
>TRBV6-5|TRBJ1-6
ASSYTGPSSYNSPLH
>TRBV18|TRBJ2-5
ASSPGDRGGETQY
>TRBV28|TRBJ2-7
ASSEGGDPRYEQY
>TRBV6-1|TRBJ1-1
ASSVRPDTEAF
>TRBV6-1|TRBJ2-2
ASSRGALGELF
>TRBV6-5|TRBJ1-4
ASSYSWGKNEKLF
>TRBV20-1|TRBJ2-7
SARVLAGVSVQY
>TRBV20-1|TRBJ2-7
SAQGLANSYEQY
>TRBV5-4|TRBJ1-1
ASSLPGVDTEAF
>TRBV7-3|TRBJ2-2
ASSQPGAAENTGELF
>TRBV3-1|TRBJ2-7
ASSQKLSYEQY
>TRBV5-6|TRBJ1-1
ASSRSLYTEAF
>TRBV19|TRBJ2-4
ASSLLRGGGAVAKNIKY
>TRBV19|TRBJ2-2
ASSTGQGTGELF
>TRBV30|TRBJ2-4
AWSTHRGLAKNIQY
>TRBV27|TRBJ1-2
ASSLSGETYGYT
>TRBV12-3/TRBV12-4|TRBJ1-1
ASSSNRGQNTEAF
>TRBV28|TRBJ2-5
ASSSPEGGETQY
>TRBV12-3/TRBV12-4|TRBJ1-5
ASSRGQTYSNQPQH
>TRBV6-1|TRBJ2-7
ASSVGAGSYEQY
>TRBV6-5|TRBJ2-5
ASSYHASGEETQY
>TRBV28|TRBJ2-7
AGGSGGTSGLYEQY
>TRBV19|TRBJ2-5
ASSIDHGYQETQY
>TRBV5-5|TRBJ1-5
ASGTGIQLDQPQH
>TRBV20-1|TRBJ1-1
SARKTGGRANTEAF
>TRBV6-1|TRBJ2-7
VSSTTEIYEQY
>TRBV20-1|TRBJ2-2
SARDLGTGASGELF